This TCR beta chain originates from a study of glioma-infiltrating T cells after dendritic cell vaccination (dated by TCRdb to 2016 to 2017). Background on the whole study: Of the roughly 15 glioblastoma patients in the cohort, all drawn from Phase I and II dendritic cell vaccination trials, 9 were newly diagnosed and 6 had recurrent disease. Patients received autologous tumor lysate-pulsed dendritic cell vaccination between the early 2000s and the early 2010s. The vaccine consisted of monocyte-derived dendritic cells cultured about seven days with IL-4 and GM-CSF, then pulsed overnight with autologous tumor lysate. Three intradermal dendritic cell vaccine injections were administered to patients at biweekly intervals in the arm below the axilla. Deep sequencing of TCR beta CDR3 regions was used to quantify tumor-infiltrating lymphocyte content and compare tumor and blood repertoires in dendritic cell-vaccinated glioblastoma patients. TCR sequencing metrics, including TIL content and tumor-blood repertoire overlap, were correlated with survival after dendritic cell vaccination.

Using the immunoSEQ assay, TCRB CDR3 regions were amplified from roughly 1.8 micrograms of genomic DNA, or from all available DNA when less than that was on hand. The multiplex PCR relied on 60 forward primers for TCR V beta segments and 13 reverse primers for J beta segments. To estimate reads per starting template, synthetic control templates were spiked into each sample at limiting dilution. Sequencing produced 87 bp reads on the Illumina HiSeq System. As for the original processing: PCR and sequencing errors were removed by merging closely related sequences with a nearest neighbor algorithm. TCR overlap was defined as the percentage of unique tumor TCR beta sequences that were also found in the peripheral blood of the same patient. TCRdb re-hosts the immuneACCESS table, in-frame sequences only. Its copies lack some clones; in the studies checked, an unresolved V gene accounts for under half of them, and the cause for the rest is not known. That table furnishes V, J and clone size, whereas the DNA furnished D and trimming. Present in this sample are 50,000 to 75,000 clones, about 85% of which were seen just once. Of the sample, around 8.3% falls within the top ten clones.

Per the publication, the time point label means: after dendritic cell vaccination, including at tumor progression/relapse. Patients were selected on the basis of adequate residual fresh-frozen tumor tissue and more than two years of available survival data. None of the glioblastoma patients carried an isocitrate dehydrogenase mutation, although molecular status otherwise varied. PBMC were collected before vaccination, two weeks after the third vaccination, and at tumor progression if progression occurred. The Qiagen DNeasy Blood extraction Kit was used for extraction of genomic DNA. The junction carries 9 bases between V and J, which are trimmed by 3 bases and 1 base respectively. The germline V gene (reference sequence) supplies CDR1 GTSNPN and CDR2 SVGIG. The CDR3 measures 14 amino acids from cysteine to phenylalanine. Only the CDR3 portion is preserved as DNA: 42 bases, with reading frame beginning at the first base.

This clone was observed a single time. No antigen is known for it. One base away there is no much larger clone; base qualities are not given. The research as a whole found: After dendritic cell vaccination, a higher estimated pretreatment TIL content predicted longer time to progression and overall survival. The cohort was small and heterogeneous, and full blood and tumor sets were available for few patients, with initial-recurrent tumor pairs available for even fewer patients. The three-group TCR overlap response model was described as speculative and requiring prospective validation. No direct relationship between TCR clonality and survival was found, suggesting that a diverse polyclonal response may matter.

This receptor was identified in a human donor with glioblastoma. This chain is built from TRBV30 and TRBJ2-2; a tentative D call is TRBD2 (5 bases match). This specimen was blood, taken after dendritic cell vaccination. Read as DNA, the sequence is TGTGCCTGGAGCTTTGGAGGGAACACCGGGGAGCTGTTTTTT. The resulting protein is CAWSFGGNTGELFF.